This TCR beta chain was retrieved from a study of shared clonotypes between healthy human individuals. Donors were healthy HIV-negative adults without recently reported acute infections or vaccinations. Sequencing was performed with immunoSEQ multiplex PCR; in TCRdb, only in-frame clones are kept and a portion is missing. This table holds fewer than 600,000 clones, 60% to 80% found once. Trimming took off 5 bases at V and 1 base at J, with 14 bases between the two ends. The CDR3 sequence is 15 residues long. Germline loops: CDR1 LNHNV, CDR2 YYDKDF (reference sequence). This TCR was sampled from a woman aged 40 to 50 in good health. Some clones in this sample may be carry-over from other donors' samples. The sample taken for sequencing was PBMCs. This chain joins TRBV15 and TRBJ1-1, with D possibly matching TRBD1 (6 bases). CDR3 coding DNA: TGTGCCACCAGCCCCAGAGGAGGGGGGAACACTGAAGCTTTCTTT. Encoded protein: CATSPRGGGNTEAFF.